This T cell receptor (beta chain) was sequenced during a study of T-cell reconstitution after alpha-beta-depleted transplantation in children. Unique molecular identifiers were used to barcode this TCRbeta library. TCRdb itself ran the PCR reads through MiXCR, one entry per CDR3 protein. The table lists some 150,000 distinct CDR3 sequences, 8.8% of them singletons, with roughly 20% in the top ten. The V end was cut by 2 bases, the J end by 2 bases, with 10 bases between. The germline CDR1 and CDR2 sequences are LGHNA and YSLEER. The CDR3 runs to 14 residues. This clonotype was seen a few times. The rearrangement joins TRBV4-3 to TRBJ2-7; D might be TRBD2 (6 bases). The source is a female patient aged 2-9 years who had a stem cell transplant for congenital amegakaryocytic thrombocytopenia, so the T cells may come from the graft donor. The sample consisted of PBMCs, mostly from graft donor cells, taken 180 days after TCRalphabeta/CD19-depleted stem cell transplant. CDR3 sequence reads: CASSQTWGAYEQYF. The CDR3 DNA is TGCGCCAGCAGCCAAACCTGGGGGGCCTACGAGCAGTACTTC.